The clone carrying this TCR beta chain came up a few times. The PCR template was genomic DNA. Multiplex PCR with 30 forward and 13 reverse primers amplified the TCR beta CDR3. TCRdb re-derived calls from the multiplex PCR reads in MiXCR, one entry per CDR3 protein. The sample yields more than 250,000 distinct CDR3 sequences, around 47% seen once. The data belong to a study of type 1 and type 2 diabetes patients. Sequenced input: peripheral blood mononuclear cells (PBMCs). This sequence originates from a man aged 18 to 29 with type 2 diabetes.

The CDR3 DNA reads TGTGCCAGCAGTTCCATTAACACCGGGGAGCTGTTTTTT. Its translation: CASSSINTGELFF. This chain joins TRBV12-3 or TRBV12-4 and TRBJ2-2; D call uncertain. This CDR3 region has 13 residues. V lost 4 bases to trimming and J lost 2 bases, with 5 bases between them.